This TCR beta chain was sequenced for a study of OX40 agonist ivuxolimab in advanced cancers. Study-wide findings and caveats: Among the least clonally expanded were partial responders at 0.1-3.0 mg/kg.

As concerns this clone: Its antigen is currently unknown.

TCRdb's copy holds only in-frame clones and misses some; the assay was immunoSEQ multiplex PCR. The top ten hold less than 1.1% of the sample, which has some 150,000 clones, roughly nine tenths seen once. Germline CDR1 and CDR2: SNHLY and FYNNEI. The V gene lost 7 bases and the J gene lost 4 bases, with 20 bases spanning the gap. The CDR3 sequence is 15 residues long. The input for sequencing was CD4+ or CD8+ T cells sorted from blood, taken in a trial of the OX40 agonist ivuxolimab. The chain joins TRBV2 to TRBJ2-7; D is tentatively TRBD1 or TRBD2 (6 bases each). The clonotype originates from an adult with an advanced solid tumor such as melanoma, head and neck, liver or kidney cancer. CDR3 sequence reads: CASTIFGGQGYEQYF. The CDR3 DNA reads as TGTGCCAGCACCATATTTGGGGGGCAGGGGTACGAGCAGTACTTC. Supplemented by reference TRBV2 and TRBJ2-7, the full variable domain reads EPEVTQTPSHQVTQMGQEVILRCVPISNHLYFYWYRQILGQKVEFLVSFYNNEISEKSEIFDDQFSVERPDGSNFTLKIRSTKLEDSAMYFCASTIFGGQGYEQYFGPGTRLTVT.